These T cell receptor beta chains were read from a single sample in a study of blood T cells in healthy people across ages. TCRdb used MiXCR to reprocess the 5' RACE reads, holding one entry per CDR3 protein. Of about 650,000 distinct CDR3 sequences listed, about a third were seen once; the top ten hold just over 15%. What was sequenced was blood. These receptors all come from a woman aged 80 or older in good health. The CDR3 runs from the conserved cysteine through the conserved F or W. The D gene is left open where the match is weak. Rows may omit the clone size; those that give it use once, few, many or a size class.

clone_size | j_call | v_call | d_call | cdr3_nt | cdr3_aa
NA | TRBJ1-2 | TRBV4-3 | TRBD1 | TGCGCCAGCAGCCCCGGGACAGCCCGCTATGGCTACACCTTC | CASSPGTARYGYTF
few | TRBJ2-7 | TRBV7-8 | NA | TGTGCCAGCAGCCCCCAGGAGGGGTACGAGCAGTACTTC | CASSPQEGYEQYF
many | TRBJ1-2 | TRBV6-5 | NA | TGTGCCAGCAGTCTACGGGGGGCCCCCTATGGCTACACCTTC | CASSLRGAPYGYTF
many | TRBJ2-3 | TRBV5-1 | TRBD2 | TGCGCCAGCAGCTTTGGACTAGCGGGGAGCACAGATACGCAGTATTTT | CASSFGLAGSTDTQYF
NA | TRBJ1-5 | TRBV19 | NA | TGTGCCAGTAGGCCCCGGGGAAGCAATCAGCCCCAGCATTTT | CASRPRGSNQPQHF
NA | TRBJ1-3 | TRBV7-2 | NA | TGTGCCAGCAGCTTAGTTCCCCTAGAGGACACCATATATTTT | CASSLVPLEDTIYF
NA | TRBJ2-3 | TRBV15 | NA | TGTGCCACCAGCAGAGATAAGGCTCTCCGCGCAGATACGCAGTATTTT | CATSRDKALRADTQYF
many | TRBJ1-2 | TRBV28 | NA | TGTGCCAGCAGGAGGGATCTCTATGGCTACACCTTC | CASRRDLYGYTF
once | TRBJ1-2 | TRBV20-1 | NA | TGCAGTGCTAGAGATTTGGGTTTCGACACCTTTTATGGCTACACCTTC | CSARDLGFDTFYGYTF
NA | TRBJ2-1 | TRBV9 | NA | TGTGCCAGCAGCGTAGTACTAGCTTACAATGAGCAGTTCTTC | CASSVVLAYNEQFF